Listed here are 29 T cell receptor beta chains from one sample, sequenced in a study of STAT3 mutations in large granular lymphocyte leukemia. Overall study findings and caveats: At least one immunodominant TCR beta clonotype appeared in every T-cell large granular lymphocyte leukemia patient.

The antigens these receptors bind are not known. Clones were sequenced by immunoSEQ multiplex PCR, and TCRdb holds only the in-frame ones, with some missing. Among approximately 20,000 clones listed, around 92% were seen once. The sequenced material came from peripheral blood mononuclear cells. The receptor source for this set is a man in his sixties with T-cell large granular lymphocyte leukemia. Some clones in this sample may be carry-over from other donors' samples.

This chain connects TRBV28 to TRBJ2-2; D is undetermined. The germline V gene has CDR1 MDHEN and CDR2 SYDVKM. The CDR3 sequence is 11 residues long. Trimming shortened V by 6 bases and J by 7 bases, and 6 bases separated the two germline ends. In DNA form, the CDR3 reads TGTGCCAGCAGGACCTACGGGGAGCTGTTTTTT. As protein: CASRTYGELFF.

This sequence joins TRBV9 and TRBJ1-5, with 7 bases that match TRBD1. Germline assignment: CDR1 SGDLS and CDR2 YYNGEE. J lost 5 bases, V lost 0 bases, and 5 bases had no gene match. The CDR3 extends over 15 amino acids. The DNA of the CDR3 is TGTGCCAGCAGCGTAGACGGACAGGCGGATCAGCCCCAGCATTTT. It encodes CASSVDGQADQPQHF.

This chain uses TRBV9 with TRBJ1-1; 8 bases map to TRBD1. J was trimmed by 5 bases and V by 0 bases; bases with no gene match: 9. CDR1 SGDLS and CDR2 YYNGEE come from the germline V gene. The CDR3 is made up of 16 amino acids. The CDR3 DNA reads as TGTGCCAGCAGCGTAGGCGGCGACAGGGGAAATACTGAAGCTTTCTTT. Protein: CASSVGGDRGNTEAFF.

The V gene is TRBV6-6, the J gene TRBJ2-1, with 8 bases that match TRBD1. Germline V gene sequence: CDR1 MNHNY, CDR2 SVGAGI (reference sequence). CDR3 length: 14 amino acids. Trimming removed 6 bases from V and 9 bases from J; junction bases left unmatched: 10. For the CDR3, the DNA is TGTGCCAGCAGGGTGGTGGCAGGGGGCACTGAGCAGTTCTTC. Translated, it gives CASRVVAGGTEQFF.

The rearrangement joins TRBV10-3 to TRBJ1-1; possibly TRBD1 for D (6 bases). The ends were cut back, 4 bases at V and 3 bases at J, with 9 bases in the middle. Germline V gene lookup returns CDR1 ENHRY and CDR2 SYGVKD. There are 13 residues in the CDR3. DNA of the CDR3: TGTGCCATCAGTGTGGCAGGGGACACTGAAGCTTTCTTT. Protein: CAISVAGDTEAFF.

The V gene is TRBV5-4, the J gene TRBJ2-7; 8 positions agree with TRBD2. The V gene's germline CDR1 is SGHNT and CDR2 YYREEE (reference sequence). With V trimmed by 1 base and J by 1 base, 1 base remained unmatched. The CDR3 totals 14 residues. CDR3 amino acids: CASSLTSGSYEQYF. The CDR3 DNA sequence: TGTGCCAGCAGCTTGACTAGCGGTTCCTACGAGCAGTACTTC.

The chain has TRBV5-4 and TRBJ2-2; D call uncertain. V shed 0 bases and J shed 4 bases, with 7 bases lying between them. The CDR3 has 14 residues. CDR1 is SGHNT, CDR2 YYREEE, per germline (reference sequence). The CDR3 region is CASSLDLSTGELFF. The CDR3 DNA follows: TGTGCCAGCAGCTTGGACTTATCCACCGGGGAGCTGTTTTTT.

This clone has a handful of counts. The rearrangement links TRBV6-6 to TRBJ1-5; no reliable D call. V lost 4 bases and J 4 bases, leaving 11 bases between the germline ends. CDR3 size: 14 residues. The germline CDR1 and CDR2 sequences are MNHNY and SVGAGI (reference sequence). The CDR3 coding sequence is TGTGCCAGCAGTTCCCGACGGAATAATCAGCCCCAGCATTTT. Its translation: CASSSRRNNQPQHF.

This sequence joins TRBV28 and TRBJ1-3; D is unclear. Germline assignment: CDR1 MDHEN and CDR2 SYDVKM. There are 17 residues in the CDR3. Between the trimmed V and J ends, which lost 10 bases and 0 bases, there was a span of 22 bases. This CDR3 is CATHAGLTYFSGNTIYF. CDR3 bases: TGTGCCACTCACGCGGGCTTGACTTATTTCTCTGGAAACACCATATATTTT.

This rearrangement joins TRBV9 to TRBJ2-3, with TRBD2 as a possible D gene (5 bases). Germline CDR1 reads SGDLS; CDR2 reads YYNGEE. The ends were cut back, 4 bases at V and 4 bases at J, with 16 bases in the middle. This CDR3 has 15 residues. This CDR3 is CASSSGLVRSDTQYF. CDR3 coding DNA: TGTGCCAGCAGCTCAGGACTGGTACGGTCAGATACGCAGTATTTT.

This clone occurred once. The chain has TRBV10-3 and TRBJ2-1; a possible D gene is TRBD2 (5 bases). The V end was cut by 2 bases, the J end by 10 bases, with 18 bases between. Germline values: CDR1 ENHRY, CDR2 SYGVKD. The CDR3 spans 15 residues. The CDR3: CAISEGLAGTSEQFF. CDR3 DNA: TGTGCCATCAGTGAGGGGCTAGCCGGCACAAGCGAGCAGTTCTTC.

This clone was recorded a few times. The CDR3 sequence is CASSPGTAMGSPLHF. The DNA for the CDR3 is TGTGCCAGCAGCCCCGGGACGGCAATGGGGTCACCCCTCCACTTT. This chain joins TRBV7-6 and TRBJ1-6; a weak D match, TRBD1 (5 bases). Germline V lookup: CDR1 SGHVS, CDR2 FNYEAQ. The CDR3 totals 15 residues. V lost 5 bases and J lost 10, with 18 bases in between.

The CDR3 sequence is CASSPLGGSGNTIYF. In DNA, the CDR3 is TGTGCCAGCAGCCCGTTGGGAGGGTCTGGAAACACCATATATTTT. The chain carries TRBV7-9 and TRBJ1-3; D ambiguous. The V end was cut by 5 bases, the J end by 1 base, with 12 bases between. This CDR3 is 15 amino acids long. Germline CDR1 SEHNR, CDR2 FQNEAQ (reference sequence).

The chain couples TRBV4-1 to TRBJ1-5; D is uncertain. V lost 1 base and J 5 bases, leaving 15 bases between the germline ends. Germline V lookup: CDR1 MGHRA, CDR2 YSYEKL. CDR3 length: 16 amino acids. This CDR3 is CASSQATARSHQPQHF. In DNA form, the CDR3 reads TGCGCCAGCAGCCAAGCCACGGCCCGCTCCCATCAGCCCCAGCATTTT.

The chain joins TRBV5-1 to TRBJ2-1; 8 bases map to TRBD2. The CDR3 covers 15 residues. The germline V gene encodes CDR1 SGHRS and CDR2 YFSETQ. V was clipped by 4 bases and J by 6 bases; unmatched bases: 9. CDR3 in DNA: TGCGCCAGCAGCCCCGCCGGGACTAGTGTCAATGAGCAGTTCTTC. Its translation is CASSPAGTSVNEQFF.

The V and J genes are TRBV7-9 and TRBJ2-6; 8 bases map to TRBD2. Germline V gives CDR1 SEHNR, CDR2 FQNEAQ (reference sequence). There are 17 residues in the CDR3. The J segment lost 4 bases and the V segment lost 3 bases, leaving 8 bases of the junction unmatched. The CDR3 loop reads CASSFGAGGTGANVLTF. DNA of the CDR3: TGTGCCAGCAGCTTCGGGGCGGGAGGTACCGGGGCCAACGTCCTGACTTTC.

CDR3 sequence (DNA): TGTGCCAGCAGCGCCGGGAGGGGGGGCTTTATTGAGCAGTACTTC. Translation gives CASSAGRGGFIEQYF. The chain combines TRBV9 with TRBJ2-7, with 8 bases fitting TRBD2. The CDR3 has 15 residues. The germline V gene has CDR1 SGDLS and CDR2 YYNGEE. J gave up 7 bases and V 3 bases, and 12 bases lay outside the gene matches.

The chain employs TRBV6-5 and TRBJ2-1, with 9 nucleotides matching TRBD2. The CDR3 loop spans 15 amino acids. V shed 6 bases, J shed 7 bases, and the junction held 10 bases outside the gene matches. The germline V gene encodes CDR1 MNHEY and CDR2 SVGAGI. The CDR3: CASSPGLAFLNEQFF. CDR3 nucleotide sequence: TGTGCCAGCAGCCCGGGACTAGCTTTTTTGAATGAGCAGTTCTTC.

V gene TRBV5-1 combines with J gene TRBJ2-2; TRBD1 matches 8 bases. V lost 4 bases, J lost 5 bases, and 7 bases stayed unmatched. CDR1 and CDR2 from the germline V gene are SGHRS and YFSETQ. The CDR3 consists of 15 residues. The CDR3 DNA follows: TGCGCCAGCAGCCCCGGGACAGGAAAGACCGGGGAGCTGTTTTTT. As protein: CASSPGTGKTGELFF.

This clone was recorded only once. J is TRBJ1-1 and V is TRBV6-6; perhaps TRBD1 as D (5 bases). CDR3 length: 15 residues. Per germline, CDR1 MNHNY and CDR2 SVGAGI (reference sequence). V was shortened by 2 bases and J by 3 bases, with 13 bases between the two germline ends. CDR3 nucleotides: TGTGCCAGCAGTTACGAGGGGTCGGCGTACACTGAAGCTTTCTTT. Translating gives CASSYEGSAYTEAFF.

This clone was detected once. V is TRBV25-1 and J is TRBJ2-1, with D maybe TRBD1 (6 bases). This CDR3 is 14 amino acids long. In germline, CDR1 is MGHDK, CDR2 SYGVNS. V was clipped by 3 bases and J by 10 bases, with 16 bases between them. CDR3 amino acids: CASSDNRAREEQFF. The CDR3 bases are TGTGCCAGCAGTGATAACAGGGCCCGCGAGGAGCAGTTCTTC.

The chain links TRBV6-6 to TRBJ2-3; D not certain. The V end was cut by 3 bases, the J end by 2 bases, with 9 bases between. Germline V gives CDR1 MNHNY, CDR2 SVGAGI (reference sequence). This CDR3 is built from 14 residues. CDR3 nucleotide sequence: TGTGCCAGCAGTTATCCGGACGTCACAGATACGCAGTATTTT. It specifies CASSYPDVTDTQYF.

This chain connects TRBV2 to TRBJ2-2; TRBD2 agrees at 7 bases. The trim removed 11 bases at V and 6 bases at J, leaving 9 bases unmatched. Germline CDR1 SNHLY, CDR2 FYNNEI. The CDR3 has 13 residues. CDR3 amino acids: CAGGTTPAGELFF. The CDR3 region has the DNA TGTGCCGGGGGGACTACCCCCGCCGGGGAGCTGTTTTTT.

CDR3: CASSRSGNYEQYF. The CDR3 region has the DNA TGTGCCAGCAGCCGTAGCGGGAACTACGAGCAGTACTTC. The rearrangement joins TRBV13 to TRBJ2-7; TRBD2 aligns across 8 bases. Germline lookup yields CDR1 PRHDT and CDR2 FYEKMQ (reference sequence). V shed 5 bases and J 3 bases; nucleotides not matched to a gene: 3. The CDR3 totals 13 residues.

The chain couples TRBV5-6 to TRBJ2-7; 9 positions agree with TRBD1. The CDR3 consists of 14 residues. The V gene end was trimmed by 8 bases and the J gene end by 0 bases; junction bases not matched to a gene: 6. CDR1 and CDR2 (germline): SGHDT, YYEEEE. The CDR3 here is CASEDRGNSYEQYF. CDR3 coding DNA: TGTGCCAGTGAAGACAGGGGGAACTCCTACGAGCAGTACTTC.

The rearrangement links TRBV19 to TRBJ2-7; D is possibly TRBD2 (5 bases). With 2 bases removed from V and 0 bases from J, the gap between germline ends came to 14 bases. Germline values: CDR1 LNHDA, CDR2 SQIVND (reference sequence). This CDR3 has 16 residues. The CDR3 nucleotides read TGTGCCAGTAGTATATCCCCCGTCGGGGTCTCCTACGAGCAGTACTTC. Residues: CASSISPVGVSYEQYF.

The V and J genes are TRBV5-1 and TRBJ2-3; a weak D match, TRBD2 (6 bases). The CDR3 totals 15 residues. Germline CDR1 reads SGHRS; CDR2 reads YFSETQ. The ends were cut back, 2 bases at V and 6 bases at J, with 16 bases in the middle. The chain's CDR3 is CASSFGSAGTDTQYF. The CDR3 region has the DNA TGCGCCAGCAGCTTCGGGAGTGCGGGGACCGATACGCAGTATTTT.

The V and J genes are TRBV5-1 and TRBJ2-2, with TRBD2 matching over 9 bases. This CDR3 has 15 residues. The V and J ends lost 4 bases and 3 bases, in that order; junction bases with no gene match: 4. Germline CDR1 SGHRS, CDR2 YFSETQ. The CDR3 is CASSNSGSYTGELFF. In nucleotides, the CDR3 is TGCGCCAGCAGCAATAGCGGGAGTTACACCGGGGAGCTGTTTTTT.

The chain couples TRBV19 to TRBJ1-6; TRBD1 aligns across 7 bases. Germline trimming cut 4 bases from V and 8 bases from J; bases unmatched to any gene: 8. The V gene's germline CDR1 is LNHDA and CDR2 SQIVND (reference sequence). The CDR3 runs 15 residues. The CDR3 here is CASSTQGSMDSPLHF. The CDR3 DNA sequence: TGTGCCAGTAGTACACAGGGGAGTATGGATTCACCCCTCCACTTT.